The source of this T cell receptor beta chain is a study of blood T cell repertoires in COVID-19. Study-wide context: PBMCs, B-cell-depleted T cells, or T cells provided the cDNA or gDNA that made up the material.

V was clipped by 4 bases and J by 7 bases; unmatched bases: 7. The CDR3 is 15 amino acids. Germline values: CDR1 ENHRY, CDR2 SYGVKD. Study processing details: Nucleated cell number was recorded as an estimate derived from reference gene primer amplification. TCRdb's table, derived via immunoSEQ multiplex PCR, lists solely in-frame clones and lacks some. V and J calls and clone size come straight from that table; D and trimming were deduced from the DNA. The sample holds 10,000 to 15,000 clones, around 71% seen once. The TCR originated in a man aged 55 to 70 with COVID-19, enrolled during active disease. Sequenced: peripheral blood. This chain joins TRBV10-3 and TRBJ1-4, with TRBD1 matching 9 bases. CDR3 amino acids: CAISVGDRDFEKLFF. As DNA, the CDR3 is TGTGCCATCAGTGTGGGGGACAGGGACTTTGAAAAACTGTTTTTT.